What follows are 12 T cell receptor beta chains derived from one specimen sequenced in a study of T-cell memory formation after mild COVID-19. MiXCR, applied by TCRdb to the 5' RACE reads, yields one record per CDR3 protein. The top ten hold over 4% of the sample, which has 100,000 to 150,000 distinct CDR3 sequences, approximately 15% seen once. The material sequenced was PBMCs or a T cell subset sorted from them (not recorded which). Receptor source: a man aged 18 to 30 who had mild COVID-19 (a few samples of this study predate the infection). Cell type and time point are not known.

The chain carries TRBV3-1 and TRBJ1-2, with D perhaps TRBD1 (5 bases). The CDR3 is made up of 15 amino acids. Trimming removed 2 bases from V and 4 bases from J, with 14 bases in between. Germline loops: CDR1 LGHDT, CDR2 YNNKEL (reference sequence). As DNA, the CDR3 is TGTGCCAGCAGCCAATACCTTATGGGGGGCTATGGCTACACCTTC. This sequence encodes CASSQYLMGGYGYTF.

This clonotype was detected a few times. The CDR3 DNA reads TGTGCCAGCAGCAATGGGCGGATCTACGAGCAGTACTTC. It translates to CASSNGRIYEQYF. The V call is TRBV21-1, the J call TRBJ2-7; the table calls TRBD1, which could not be checked here. TRBV21-1 is noted as a pseudogene. The CDR3 covers 13 residues.

This clonotype has only a few counts. The chain is built from TRBV18 and TRBJ1-1; no reliable D call. Germline assignment: CDR1 KGHSH and CDR2 LQKENI. V was cut by 6 bases and J by 4 bases, with 15 bases left in between. The CDR3 loop spans 14 amino acids. The CDR3 spells CASSPTTGVTEAFF. The DNA of the CDR3 is TGTGCCAGCTCGCCAACCACGGGCGTCACTGAAGCTTTCTTT.

This clonotype occurred a few times. The chain combines TRBV5-1 with TRBJ2-1, with D possibly being TRBD1 (6 bases). Between the trimmed V and J ends, which lost 3 bases and 0 bases, there was a span of 10 bases. The CDR3 length is 15 residues. Germline lookup yields CDR1 SGHRS and CDR2 YFSETQ. CDR3 nucleotide sequence: TGCGCCAGCAGCTCCACAGGGAGCTCCTACAATGAGCAGTTCTTC. This encodes CASSSTGSSYNEQFF.

This clonotype was seen only a few times. This sequence joins TRBV7-9 and TRBJ1-5; unclear D gene. Trimming took 5 bases from V and 11 from J, leaving 19 bases between them. CDR3 size: 14 residues. Germline lookup yields CDR1 SEHNR and CDR2 FQNEAQ (reference sequence). CDR3 sequence reads: CASSQQEDKASQHF. In nucleotides, the CDR3 is TGTGCCAGCAGCCAACAAGAAGACAAGGCGTCCCAGCATTTT.

The rearrangement uses TRBV7-9 and TRBJ1-5; 9 bases agree with TRBD1. V dropped 6 bases and J dropped 6; count of bases not matched to a gene: 12. The CDR3 extends over 16 amino acids. Per the germline V gene, CDR1 is SEHNR and CDR2 is FQNEAQ (reference sequence). CDR3 in DNA: TGTGCCAGCAGATTATCGGGACAGGGATGGGGTCAGCCCCAGCATTTT. This codes for CASRLSGQGWGQPQHF.

J is TRBJ1-6 and V is TRBV6-5; D may be TRBD1 (6 bases). CDR3 length equals 17 residues. V was shortened by 2 bases and J by 3 bases, with 14 bases between the two germline ends. Germline CDR1 MNHEY, CDR2 SVGAGI. CDR3 bases: TGTGCCAGCAGTTACATGAGGGGGGGGTTCTATAATTCACCCCTCCACTTT. Amino acid sequence: CASSYMRGGFYNSPLHF.

The chain joins TRBV15 to TRBJ2-3; no clear D. The ends were cut back, 5 bases at V and 2 bases at J, with 8 bases in the middle. This CDR3 is 13 amino acids long. In germline, CDR1 is LNHNV, CDR2 YYDKDF (reference sequence). Written as DNA, the CDR3 is TGTGCCACCAGCGGTGCCCCCACAGATACGCAGTATTTT. Protein product: CATSGAPTDTQYF. The variable domain in full, completed from reference TRBV15 and TRBJ2-3, reads DAMVIQNPRYQVTQFGKPVTLSCSQTLNHNVMYWYQQKSSQAPKLLFHYYDKDFNNEADTPDNFQSRRPNTSFCFLDIRSPGLGDTAMYLCATSGAPTDTQYFGPGTRLTVL.

This clonotype was counted only a few times. The genes are TRBV25-1 and TRBJ2-5; 10 bases line up with TRBD1. CDR1 is MGHDK and CDR2 is SYGVNS in the germline V gene. J lost 5 bases, V lost 1 base, and 4 bases had no gene match. This CDR3 is 15 amino acids long. In DNA form, the CDR3 reads TGTGCCAGCAGTGAATTGACAGGGGGCAAGGAGACCCAGTACTTC. Amino acid sequence: CASSELTGGKETQYF.

The chain has TRBV5-1 and TRBJ2-5; 9 bases are shared with TRBD2. CDR1 SGHRS and CDR2 YFSETQ come from the germline V gene. Trimming at V came to 3 bases and at J to 5 bases, leaving 8 bases not matched to a gene. There are 15 residues in the CDR3. The CDR3 DNA sequence: TGCGCCAGCAGCTCCTCCGGGACTAGCATCGAGACCCAGTACTTC. Translating gives CASSSSGTSIETQYF.

The chain carries TRBV29-1 and TRBJ2-3; maybe TRBD2 (6 bases). The CDR3 runs to 13 residues. Between the trimmed V and J ends, which lost 7 bases and 2 bases, there was a span of 13 bases. CDR1 SQVTM and CDR2 ANQGSEA come from the germline V gene. In nucleotides, the CDR3 is TGCAGCGGGAGGGGCCTGCTCACAGATACGCAGTATTTT. Translated: CSGRGLLTDTQYF.

In its sample, this clonotype was seen a few times. The chain is built from TRBV11-2 and TRBJ2-2; tentatively, D is TRBD2 (6 bases). V was cut by 3 bases and J by 2 bases, with 10 bases left in between. CDR3 length equals 15 residues. Germline-derived CDR1 and CDR2 are SGHAT and FQNNGV. The CDR3 nucleotides read TGTGCCAGCAGCTTTGACGGACTAAACACCGGGGAGCTGTTTTTT. The encoded protein is CASSFDGLNTGELFF.